This T cell receptor beta chain appears in the sequencing data of a study of tumor-infiltrating lymphocytes in primary liver carcinoma. Across the study: Resection treated the patients' primary liver carcinoma. Productive TCRbeta reads per sample were roughly 3.5 to 7.5 million, not differing by tissue. Lesions, classed as T1-T3 N0M0, spanned roughly 4.2 to 11 cm across. Study-level findings and limits: Whereas tumor region pairs overlapped more, tumor-adjacent and tumor-blood pairs overlapped less.

The researchers obtained blood RNA from unsorted whole blood and also extracted germline DNA. A constant-region primer served to make TCR beta cDNA from about 500 ng total RNA. Slightly modified ARM-PCR with three nested multiplex PCR rounds yielded TCR beta libraries. The study ran its first two PCR rounds for 9 to 10 cycles each, using TRBV1-TRBV30 forward primers and a C-beta reverse primer. In TCRdb, the multiplex PCR reads were re-called with MiXCR into one record per CDR3 protein. The sample consists of a few hundred thousand distinct CDR3 sequences, 50% to 60% of them appearing once. This clonotype was picked up one time. Its antigen is undetermined. One base away lies a much larger clone, so this may be a sequencing read error. The germline gives CDR1 LGHNA, CDR2 YNFKEQ. This CDR3 is 13 amino acids long.

Sequencing was performed on peripheral blood. V usage is TRBV4-2 and J usage is TRBJ1-6, with no clear D. The receptor's source is a woman in her thirties with primary liver carcinoma and hepatitis B virus infection. As DNA, the CDR3 is TGCGCCAGCAGCTCTATGTTGTTGGCACACCTCCACTTT. Encoded protein: CASSSMLLAHLHF.